The present T cell receptor beta chain was sequenced within a study of cytomegalovirus exposure and HLA in healthy donors. General study points: Roughly uniform sequencing depth across donors was assumed, possibly incorrectly.

CDR3 length: 15 amino acids. CDR1 and CDR2 (germline): SGHDT, YYEEEE. The junction had 7 bases not matched to a gene; V was cut back by 2 bases and J by 3 bases. This clone was detected only once. What it binds is not known. PCR was performed using 60 Vbeta and 13 Jbeta primers. Some clones are missing from TCRdb's copy, which holds only in-frame ones; the method was immunoSEQ multiplex PCR. The sample consists of 150,000 to 200,000 clones, over 65% of them appearing once. The receptor was isolated from a woman in her sixties or seventies in good health and CMV-seropositive. The chain is built from TRBV5-6 and TRBJ2-7; 8 bases line up with TRBD2. What was sequenced was PBMCs. CDR3 in DNA: TGTGCCAGCAGCTTTGGTAGCGGGATGGGCTACGAGCAGTACTTC. Its translation is CASSFGSGMGYEQYF.